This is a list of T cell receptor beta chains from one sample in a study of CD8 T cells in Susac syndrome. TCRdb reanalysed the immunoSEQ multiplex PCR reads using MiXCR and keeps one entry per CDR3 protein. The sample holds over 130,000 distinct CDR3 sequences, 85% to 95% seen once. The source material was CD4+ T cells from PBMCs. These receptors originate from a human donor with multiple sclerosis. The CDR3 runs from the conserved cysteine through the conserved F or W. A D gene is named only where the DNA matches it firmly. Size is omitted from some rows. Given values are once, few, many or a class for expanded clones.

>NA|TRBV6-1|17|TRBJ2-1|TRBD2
CASRRTGAGGPNNEQFF
TGTGCCAGCAGGCGAACCGGAGCGGGAGGGCCCAACAATGAGCAGTTCTTC
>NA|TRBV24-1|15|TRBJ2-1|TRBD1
CATSDKGAGYNEQFF
TGTGCCACCAGTGATAAGGGGGCAGGCTACAATGAGCAGTTCTTC
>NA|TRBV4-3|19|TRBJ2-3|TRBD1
CASSQAPGTGGGGTDTQYF
TGCGCCAGCAGCCAAGCCCCCGGGACAGGGGGCGGTGGCACAGATACGCAGTATTTT
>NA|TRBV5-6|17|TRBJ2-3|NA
CASSHHTRTPGTDTQYF
TGTGCCAGCAGCCACCATACTAGGACCCCTGGGACAGATACGCAGTATTTT
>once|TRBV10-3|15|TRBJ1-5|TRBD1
CAISPGQGLNQPQHF
TGTGCCATCAGTCCGGGACAGGGTCTTAATCAGCCCCAGCATTTT
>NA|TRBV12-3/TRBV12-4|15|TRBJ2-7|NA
CASSLAGRAIYEQYF
TGTGCCAGCAGTTTAGCGGGCAGGGCTATCTACGAGCAGTACTTC
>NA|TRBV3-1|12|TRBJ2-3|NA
CASSDSTDTQYF
TGTGCCAGCAGCGATAGCACAGATACGCAGTATTTT
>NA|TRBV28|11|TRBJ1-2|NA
CASSFARSYTF
TGTGCCAGCAGTTTTGCACGGAGCTACACCTTC
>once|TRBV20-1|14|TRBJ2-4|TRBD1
CSARGDRGEGIQYF
TGCAGTGCTAGAGGGGACAGGGGAGAGGGCATTCAGTACTTC
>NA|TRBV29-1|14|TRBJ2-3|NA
CSVPGGAVTDTQYF
TGCAGCGTGCCGGGGGGCGCCGTCACAGATACGCAGTATTTT
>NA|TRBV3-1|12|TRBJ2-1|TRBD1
CASSHGQGTPFF
TGTGCCAGCAGCCACGGACAGGGTACTCCGTTCTTC